This record looks at one T cell receptor beta chain sequence and its context. What it recognizes is unknown. The data derive from a study of T cell responses to AZD1222 COVID-19 vaccine. Findings and caveats of the study: A reported finding is that nearly half of spike-specific TCRs target unmutated variant regions. Baseline serostatus was positive in only a handful of AZD1222 recipients. White British ancestry dominated among donors, who included more females, and clonal diversity was possibly underestimated.

Doses given second, at about 4 or about 12 weeks, were pooled. The germline V gene encodes CDR1 LGHDT and CDR2 YNNKEL (reference sequence). V lost 2 bases, J lost 6 bases, and 7 bases lay in between. The CDR3 extends over 13 amino acids. Clones were read by immunoSEQ multiplex PCR, and TCRdb kept only the in-frame ones, dropping some. The sample holds around 110,000 clones, about 91% seen once. Specimen: peripheral blood, collected 28 days after the second AZD1222 dose. This chain joins TRBV3-1 (or the pseudogene TRBV3-2) and TRBJ2-2; the D is unclear. The receptor's source is an adult who received the AZD1222 COVID-19 vaccine. The CDR3 region is CASSQFTSGELFF. CDR3 nucleotides: TGTGCCAGCAGCCAATTTACTTCCGGGGAGCTGTTTTTT.